Following are 19 T cell receptor beta chains from one sample sequenced in a study of Graves' ophthalmopathy and Graves' hyperthyroidism. Amplification of TCR beta CDR3 regions used RNA transcripts. A first-round RT-PCR used HTBI primers, followed by a second-round multiplex PCR. MiXCR, run by TCRdb on the multiplex PCR reads, gives a single entry per CDR3 protein. Among more than 300,000 distinct CDR3 sequences listed, about 18% were seen once. The sequencing sample was made of peripheral blood. These receptor sequences come from an adult woman with stable Graves' hyperthyroidism.

This sequence joins TRBV25-1 and TRBJ2-7, with a tentative D call TRBD1 (6 bases). CDR1 and CDR2 from the germline V gene are MGHDK and SYGVNS. The V end was cut by 3 bases, the J end by 1 base, with 13 bases between. The CDR3 is made up of 15 amino acids. Written as DNA, the CDR3 is TGTGCCAGCAGTGAGATACAGGGATCTTCCTACGAGCAGTACTTC. Its translation is CASSEIQGSSYEQYF.

The table lists this clonotype with many counts. The gene calls are TRBV7-2 and TRBJ2-7; D remains unclear. V was trimmed by 4 bases and J by 0 bases, leaving 10 bases between them. The length of the CDR3 is 14 residues. The V gene's germline CDR1 is SGHTA and CDR2 FQGNSA. CDR3 sequence (DNA): TGTGCCAGCAGCTCAGGAACGAGCTCCTACGAGCAGTACTTC. Protein: CASSSGTSSYEQYF.

The chain uses TRBV2 and TRBJ1-2; 7 positions match TRBD1. Germline trimming cut 6 bases from V and 1 base from J; bases unmatched to any gene: 8. CDR3 length equals 15 residues. Germline V CDR1 and CDR2: SNHLY, FYNNEI. The CDR3 DNA sequence: TGTGCCAGCAGGGATACAGGGGCCCTTAACTATGGCTACACCTTC. Translating it yields CASRDTGALNYGYTF.

This clonotype was seen at least ten times. This chain links TRBV6-2 or TRBV6-3 with TRBJ2-5; no reliable D call. Germline CDR1 and CDR2: MNHEY and SVGEGT. CDR3 length: 15 amino acids. The germline V and J ends were trimmed by 2 bases and 5 bases, with 15 bases remaining between them. This CDR3 reads CASSYGALRIETQYF. Written as DNA, the CDR3 is TGTGCCAGCAGTTACGGTGCCCTGCGTATCGAGACCCAGTACTTC.

The J gene is TRBJ1-5, the V gene TRBV28; a possible D gene is TRBD1 (5 bases). The length of the CDR3 is 13 residues. Germline V gene sequence: CDR1 MDHEN, CDR2 SYDVKM. Trimming removed 5 bases at V and 11 bases at J, with 16 bases between. CDR3 protein: CASSPRALNSQHF. The CDR3 DNA reads TGTGCCAGCAGTCCCAGGGCCCTGAATTCCCAGCATTTT.

In its sample, this clonotype was seen many times. The genes are TRBV28 and TRBJ2-4; D not resolved. CDR3 length: 13 amino acids. V lost 3 bases, J lost 3 bases, and 6 bases lay in between. Per the germline V gene, CDR1 is MDHEN and CDR2 is SYDVKM. The CDR3 nucleotides are TGTGCCAGCAGTTTGGAGTTCAAAAACATTCAGTACTTC. Protein product: CASSLEFKNIQYF.

V and J are TRBV3-1 and TRBJ1-6; D unresolved. Germline V CDR1 and CDR2: LGHDT, YNNKEL (reference sequence). CDR3 length equals 13 residues. Trimming took 1 base from V and 9 from J, leaving 7 bases between them. The chain's CDR3 is CASSQGRRSPLHF. The CDR3 DNA reads as TGTGCCAGCAGCCAAGGGCGTCGTTCACCCCTCCACTTT.

The chain has TRBV7-9 and TRBJ2-5, with TRBD1 as a possible D gene (6 bases). Trimming left V 1 base short and J 1 base short, with 13 bases between. This CDR3 has 16 residues. CDR1 and CDR2 from the germline V gene are SEHNR and FQNEAQ (reference sequence). CDR3 in DNA: TGTGCCAGCAGCTTAGAAGTGGGGGCGCCCCAAGAGACCCAGTACTTC. Protein: CASSLEVGAPQETQYF.

This clonotype has at least ten counts. The V and J genes are TRBV7-2 and TRBJ1-1; the D gene is possibly TRBD1 (5 bases). CDR3 length: 17 residues. CDR1 and CDR2 from the germline V gene are SGHTA and FQGNSA. V lost 4 bases to trimming and J lost 4 bases, with 22 bases between them. The CDR3 loop reads CASSSPAAGGRTTEAFF. CDR3 bases: TGTGCCAGCAGCTCCCCAGCCGCCGGGGGAAGGACCACTGAAGCTTTCTTT.

In its sample, this clonotype was seen many times. V usage is TRBV12-3 or TRBV12-4 and J usage is TRBJ2-7; perhaps D is TRBD1 or TRBD2 (5 bases each). The CDR3 contains 13 residues. Trimming cost V 5 bases and J 7 bases, with 15 bases left between them. This CDR3 is CASSPGRRFEQYF. The CDR3 bases are TGTGCCAGCAGTCCGGGGCGGCGCTTTGAGCAGTACTTC.

The DNA for the CDR3 is TGTGCCAGCAGCGTAAGTTCGGGAGGGTCGGGGAATTCACCCCTCCACTTT. This translates into CASSVSSGGSGNSPLHF. The chain combines TRBV9 with TRBJ1-6; D unclear. The V end was cut by 1 base, the J end by 7 bases, with 18 bases between. The V gene's germline CDR1 is SGDLS and CDR2 YYNGEE. This CDR3 is 17 amino acids long.

Only a few counts were recorded for this clonotype. The V and J genes are TRBV7-2 and TRBJ1-3; 7 bases align to TRBD1. CDR1 and CDR2 from the germline V gene are SGHTA and FQGNSA. CDR3 length equals 14 residues. V lost 4 bases to trimming and J lost 2 bases; unmatched junction nucleotides: 2. CDR3 loop: CASSSTGTGNTIYF. CDR3 coding DNA: TGTGCCAGCAGCTCGACAGGGACTGGAAACACCATATATTTT. Combining the CDR3 with reference TRBV7-2 and TRBJ1-3 gives the whole variable domain GAGVSQSPSNKVTEKGKDVELRCDPISGHTALYWYRQSLGQGLEFLIYFQGNSAPDKSGLPSDRFSAERTGGSVSTLTIQRTQQEDSAVYLCASSSTGTGNTIYFGEGSWLTVV.

In its sample, this clonotype was seen many times. This chain connects TRBV5-6 to TRBJ2-7; possibly TRBD2 for D (6 bases). This CDR3 comprises 15 residues. Trimming removed 2 bases at V and 4 bases at J, with 16 bases between. The germline gives CDR1 SGHDT, CDR2 YYEEEE. The CDR3 coding sequence is TGTGCCAGCAGCTTTGGGTTTAGCGGATATTACGAGCAGTACTTC. This codes for CASSFGFSGYYEQYF.

This clonotype was recorded at least ten times. The rearrangement links TRBV7-9 to TRBJ2-4, with 11 bases fitting TRBD1. With 1 base clipped from V and 14 bases from J, the junction kept 7 bases outside the gene matches. This CDR3 is built from 14 residues. The germline gives CDR1 SEHNR, CDR2 FQNEAQ (reference sequence). The CDR3 nucleotides read TGTGCCAGCAGCTTAGTAGGGGACAGGGGGATTAAGTACTTC. Protein sequence: CASSLVGDRGIKYF. The variable domain in full, with the rest retrieved from reference TRBV7-9 and TRBJ2-4, is DTGVSQNPRHKITKRGQNVTFRCDPISEHNRLYWYRQTLGQGPEFLTYFQNEAQLEKSRLLSDRFSAERPKGSFSTLEIQRTEQGDSAMYLCASSLVGDRGIKYFGAGTRLSVL.

In this sample, this clonotype turned up many times. The genes are TRBV6-2 or TRBV6-3 and TRBJ2-5; possible D gene TRBD2, 6 bases. From germline, CDR1 is MNHEY and CDR2 SVGEGT. This CDR3 contains 18 residues. Trimming left V 2 bases short and J 4 bases short, with 23 bases between. CDR3 residues: CASSYTGRDGSLRETQYF. The CDR3 DNA reads as TGTGCCAGCAGTTACACGGGGCGGGACGGGAGCCTCAGAGAGACCCAGTACTTC.

A word on this clonotype: The junction departs from germline at one end; a sequencing error may be responsible. The genes are TRBV5-1 and TRBJ1-1, with 8 bases identical to TRBD1. This CDR3 has 15 residues. The germline V gene has CDR1 SGHRS and CDR2 YFSETQ. The CDR3 spells CASSRTARGRTEVFF. The CDR3 DNA sequence: TGCGCCAGCAGCCGGACAGCCAGGGGGCGGACTGAAGTTTTCTTT.

This clonotype was counted many times. The gene calls are TRBV19 and TRBJ1-2; a weak D match, TRBD1 (5 bases). The length of the CDR3 is 14 residues. V lost 3 bases to trimming and J lost 3 bases, with 11 bases between them. CDR1 LNHDA and CDR2 SQIVND come from the germline V gene (reference sequence). The CDR3 loop is CASSMGDLDYGYTF. The CDR3 bases are TGTGCCAGTAGTATGGGGGACTTGGACTATGGCTACACCTTC.

Many counts were recorded for this clonotype. The V gene is TRBV28, the J gene TRBJ2-5; weak D call: TRBD1 (6 bases). V was clipped by 5 bases and J by 5 bases, with 21 bases between them. The germline gives CDR1 MDHEN, CDR2 SYDVKM. The length of the CDR3 is 16 residues. This CDR3 is CASSLTRTDLGETQYF. CDR3 in DNA: TGTGCCAGCAGTCTAACACGGACAGATTTGGGGGAGACCCAGTACTTC.

The CDR3 coding sequence is TGTGCCAGCAGTCTATGGACTGCGGGAGAGACCCAGTACTTC. Its protein is CASSLWTAGETQYF. This sequence joins TRBV2 and TRBJ2-5; tentatively, D is TRBD2 (5 bases). V gave up 5 bases and J gave up 4 bases, with 14 bases separating them. Germline CDR1 and CDR2: SNHLY and FYNNEI. This CDR3 contains 14 residues.